Following are 8 T cell receptor beta chains from one sample sequenced in a study of blood T cell repertoires in COVID-19. Using immunoSEQ multiplex PCR, the repertoire was profiled, and TCRdb retains in-frame clones only, with some absent. The data hold more than 250,000 clones, with more than 75% observed a single time. The sequencing input was PBMCs or T cells enriched from blood (not recorded which). Every receptor here comes from a woman in her twenties or thirties who had recovered from COVID-19.

This clone appeared many times. The chain joins TRBV4-1 to TRBJ2-2, with D perhaps TRBD2 (5 bases). CDR1 and CDR2 (germline): MGHRA, YSYEKL. The ends were cut back, 4 bases at V and 6 bases at J, with 15 bases in the middle. CDR3 length: 15 residues. The CDR3 region is CASSPSWWRSGELFF. The CDR3 nucleotides are TGCGCCAGCAGCCCTTCGTGGTGGAGGTCCGGGGAGCTGTTTTTT.

J is TRBJ1-1 and V is TRBV10-2; D is perhaps TRBD1 (5 bases). The V and J ends lost 5 bases and 3 bases respectively, with 13 bases between them. CDR1 is WSHSY and CDR2 is SAAADI in the germline V gene. The CDR3 is 14 residues long. CDR3 sequence: CASSRGGGHTEAFF. The DNA of the CDR3 is TGCGCCAGCAGTCGTGGGGGGGGTCACACTGAAGCTTTCTTT.

Note on this clone: The same CDR3 can be traced to other DNA sequences in this sample. The chain joins TRBV3-1 (or the pseudogene TRBV3-2) to TRBJ1-1, with TRBD1 matching over 10 bases. Germline V CDR1 and CDR2: LGHDT, YNNKEL (reference sequence). This CDR3 region has 14 residues. The J segment lost 1 base and the V segment lost 6 bases, leaving 2 bases of the junction unmatched. CDR3 DNA sequence: TGTGCCAGCAGTCGGGACAGGGGGAACACTGAAGCTTTCTTT. This codes for CASSRDRGNTEAFF.

This chain connects TRBV11-2 to TRBJ2-7, with TRBD2 matching over 8 bases. The length of the CDR3 is 17 residues. Germline V CDR1 and CDR2: SGHAT, FQNNGV. V shed 1 base and J 3 bases; nucleotides not matched to a gene: 11. Here the CDR3 reads CASSLVSGGERVYEQYF. In DNA form, the CDR3 reads TGTGCCAGCAGCTTAGTAAGCGGGGGAGAGCGAGTCTACGAGCAGTACTTC. Full variable domain (rest looked up from reference TRBV11-2 and TRBJ2-7): EAGVAQSPRYKIIEKRQSVAFWCNPISGHATLYWYQQILGQGPKLLIQFQNNGVVDDSQLPKDRFSAERLKGVDSTLKIQPAKLEDSAVYLCASSLVSGGERVYEQYFGPGTRLTVT.

V is TRBV12-3 or TRBV12-4 and J is TRBJ1-2; D may be TRBD1 (5 bases). The V and J ends lost 6 bases and 4 bases respectively, with 12 bases between them. The CDR3 length is 13 residues. The CDR3 region is CASSLDTSYGYTF. The CDR3 nucleotides are TGTGCCAGCAGCCTGGACACAAGCTATGGCTACACCTTC.

This rearrangement joins TRBV4-2 to TRBJ2-5, with a possible D match to TRBD1 (6 bases). This CDR3 has 15 residues. Germline V gene lookup returns CDR1 LGHNA and CDR2 YNFKEQ. The V and J ends lost 4 bases and 3 bases respectively, with 15 bases between them. CDR3 residues: CASSRQRGQKETQYF. The CDR3 nucleotides read TGTGCCAGCAGCCGCCAACGTGGACAGAAAGAGACCCAGTACTTC.

The V and J genes are TRBV4-1 and TRBJ1-3; D is unclear. V gave up 6 bases and J gave up 0 bases, with 15 bases separating them. Germline CDR1 MGHRA, CDR2 YSYEKL. The CDR3 has 16 amino acids. The CDR3 region has the DNA TGCGCCAGCAGTCCAGTGCGGCAGAGCTCTGGAAACACCATATATTTT. This codes for CASSPVRQSSGNTIYF.

V gene TRBV25-1 combines with J gene TRBJ1-2; D not certain. Germline V gene lookup returns CDR1 MGHDK and CDR2 SYGVNS. The CDR3 has 14 amino acids. The germline V and J ends were trimmed by 2 bases and 4 bases, with 11 bases remaining between them. The CDR3 sequence: CASSESKGGYGYTF. CDR3 in DNA: TGTGCCAGCAGTGAAAGCAAGGGAGGCTATGGCTACACCTTC.